This TCR beta chain was documented in a study of T-cell reconstitution after alpha-beta-depleted transplantation in children. Findings of the study overall: Reportedly, roughly two months post-transplant, alpha-beta T cells arose from several hundred expanded graft clones. The high TCRbeta diversity at day 60 in some patients came from surviving recipient T cells and thymic progenitors. One year after transplant, T-cell counts and diversity came mostly from newly produced T cells.

Preparation of the TCRbeta library was carried out with unique molecular identifiers. MiXCR, run by TCRdb on the PCR reads, gives a single entry per CDR3 protein. The sample lists 400,000 to 550,000 distinct CDR3 sequences; over 9.5% were seen once. This clonotype was recorded at least ten times. Its antigen is unknown. The sample in question was PBMCs, obtained before TCRalphabeta/CD19-depleted stem cell transplant. The clonotype originates from a child aged 2 to 15 with inherited bone marrow failure, due to receive a stem cell transplant.

The DNA of the CDR3 is TGTGCCAGCAGCTTAGGCGGGACCTATGGCTACACCTTC. This gives the protein CASSLGGTYGYTF. V is TRBV7-9 and J is TRBJ1-2; possible D gene TRBD1, 5 bases. The CDR3 has 13 residues. V dropped 1 base and J dropped 4 bases, with 7 bases sitting between them. Germline CDR1 reads SEHNR; CDR2 reads FQNEAQ (reference sequence). Full variable domain (outside the CDR3, taken from reference TRBV7-9 and TRBJ1-2): DTGVSQNPRHKITKRGQNVTFRCDPISEHNRLYWYRQTLGQGPEFLTYFQNEAQLEKSRLLSDRFSAERPKGSFSTLEIQRTEQGDSAMYLCASSLGGTYGYTFGSGTRLTVV.